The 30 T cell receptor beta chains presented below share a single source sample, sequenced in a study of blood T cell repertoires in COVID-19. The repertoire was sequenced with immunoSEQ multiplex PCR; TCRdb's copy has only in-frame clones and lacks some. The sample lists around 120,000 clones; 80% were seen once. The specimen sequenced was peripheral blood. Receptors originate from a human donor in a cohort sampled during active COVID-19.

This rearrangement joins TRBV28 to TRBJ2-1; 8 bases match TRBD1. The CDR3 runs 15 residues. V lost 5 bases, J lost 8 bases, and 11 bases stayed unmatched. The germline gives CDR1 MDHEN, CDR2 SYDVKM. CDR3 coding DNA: TGTGCCAGCAGTCATACCCGAGGACAGGGCGATGAGCAGTTCTTC. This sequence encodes CASSHTRGQGDEQFF.

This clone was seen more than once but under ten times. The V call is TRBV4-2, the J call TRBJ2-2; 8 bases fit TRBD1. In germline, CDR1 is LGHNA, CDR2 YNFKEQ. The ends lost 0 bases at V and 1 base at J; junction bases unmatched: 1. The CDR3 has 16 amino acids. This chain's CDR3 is CASSQETGGNTGELFF. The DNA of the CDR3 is TGTGCCAGCAGCCAAGAAACAGGGGGGAACACCGGGGAGCTGTTTTTT.

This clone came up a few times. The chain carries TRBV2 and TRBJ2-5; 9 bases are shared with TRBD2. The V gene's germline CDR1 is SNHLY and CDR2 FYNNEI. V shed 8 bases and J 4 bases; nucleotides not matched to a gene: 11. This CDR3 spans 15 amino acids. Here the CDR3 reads CASGGTSWSRETQYF. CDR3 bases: TGTGCCAGCGGAGGGACTAGCTGGTCCCGAGAGACCCAGTACTTC. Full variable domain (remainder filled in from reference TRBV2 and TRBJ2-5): EPEVTQTPSHQVTQMGQEVILRCVPISNHLYFYWYRQILGQKVEFLVSFYNNEISEKSEIFDDQFSVERPDGSNFTLKIRSTKLEDSAMYFCASGGTSWSRETQYFGPGTRLLVL.

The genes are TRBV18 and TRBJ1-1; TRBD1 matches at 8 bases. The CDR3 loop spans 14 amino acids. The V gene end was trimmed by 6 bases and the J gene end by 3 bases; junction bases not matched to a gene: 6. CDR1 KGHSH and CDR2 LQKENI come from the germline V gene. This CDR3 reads CASSQNRGDTEAFF. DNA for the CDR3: TGTGCCAGCTCTCAAAACAGGGGGGACACTGAAGCTTTCTTT.

For the CDR3, the DNA is TGTGCCAGCAGTTTACGGAGTCAAGAGACCCAGTACTTC. It yields the protein CASSLRSQETQYF. The chain links TRBV27 to TRBJ2-5; D is ambiguous. This CDR3 comprises 13 residues. Germline V gene lookup returns CDR1 MNHEY and CDR2 SMNVEV (reference sequence). The V end was cut by 2 bases, the J end by 2 bases, with 6 bases between.

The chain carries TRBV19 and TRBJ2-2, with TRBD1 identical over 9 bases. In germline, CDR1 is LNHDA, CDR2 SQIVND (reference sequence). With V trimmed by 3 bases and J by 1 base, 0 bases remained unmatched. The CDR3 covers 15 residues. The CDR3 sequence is CASSMGQGNTGELFF. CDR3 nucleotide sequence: TGTGCCAGTAGTATGGGACAGGGGAACACCGGGGAGCTGTTTTTT.

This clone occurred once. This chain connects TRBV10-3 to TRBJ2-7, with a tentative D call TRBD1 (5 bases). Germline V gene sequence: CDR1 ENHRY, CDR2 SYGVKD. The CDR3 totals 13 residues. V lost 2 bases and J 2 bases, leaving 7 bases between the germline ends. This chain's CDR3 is CAISEGAAYEQYF. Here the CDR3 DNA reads TGTGCCATCAGTGAGGGGGCGGCCTACGAGCAGTACTTC.

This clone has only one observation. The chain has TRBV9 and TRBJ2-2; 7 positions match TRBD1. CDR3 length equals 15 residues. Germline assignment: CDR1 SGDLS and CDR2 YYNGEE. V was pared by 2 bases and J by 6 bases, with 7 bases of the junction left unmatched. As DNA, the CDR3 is TGTGCCAGCAGCGTCGGACAGGTTCAGTCCGGGGAGCTGTTTTTT. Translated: CASSVGQVQSGELFF.

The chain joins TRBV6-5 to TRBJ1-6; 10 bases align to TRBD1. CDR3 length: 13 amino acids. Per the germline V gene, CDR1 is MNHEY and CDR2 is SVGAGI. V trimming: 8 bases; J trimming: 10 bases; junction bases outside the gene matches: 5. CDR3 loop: CASLGTGVSPLHF. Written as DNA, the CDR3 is TGTGCCAGCCTTGGGACAGGGGTATCACCCCTCCACTTT.

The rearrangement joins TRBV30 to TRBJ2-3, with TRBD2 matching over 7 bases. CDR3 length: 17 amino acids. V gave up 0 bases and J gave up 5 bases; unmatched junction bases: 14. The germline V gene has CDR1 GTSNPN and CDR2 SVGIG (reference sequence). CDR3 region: CAWSVGRGVPGGDTQYF. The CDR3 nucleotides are TGTGCCTGGAGTGTGGGTCGGGGGGTACCCGGTGGAGATACGCAGTATTTT.

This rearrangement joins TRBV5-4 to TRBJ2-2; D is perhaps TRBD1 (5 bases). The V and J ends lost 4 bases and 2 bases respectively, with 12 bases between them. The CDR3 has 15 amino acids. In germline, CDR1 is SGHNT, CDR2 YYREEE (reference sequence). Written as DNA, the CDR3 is TGTGCCAGCAGCACGACAGATTACAACACCGGGGAGCTGTTTTTT. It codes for CASSTTDYNTGELFF.

CDR3 protein: CASRRGNTEAFF. Written as DNA, the CDR3 is TGTGCCAGCAGACGGGGGAACACTGAAGCTTTCTTT. The rearrangement joins TRBV7-8 to TRBJ1-1; no reliable D call. This CDR3 is built from 12 residues. CDR1 and CDR2 from the germline V gene are SGHVS and FQNEAQ. V lost 6 bases and J lost 1, with 6 bases in between.

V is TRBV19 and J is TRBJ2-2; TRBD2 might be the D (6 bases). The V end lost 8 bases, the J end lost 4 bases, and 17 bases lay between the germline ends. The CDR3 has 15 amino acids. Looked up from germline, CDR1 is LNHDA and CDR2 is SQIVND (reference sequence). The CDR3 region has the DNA TGTGCCAGTCGAAACGGGAGAGAAAGCACCGGGGAGCTGTTTTTT. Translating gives CASRNGRESTGELFF.

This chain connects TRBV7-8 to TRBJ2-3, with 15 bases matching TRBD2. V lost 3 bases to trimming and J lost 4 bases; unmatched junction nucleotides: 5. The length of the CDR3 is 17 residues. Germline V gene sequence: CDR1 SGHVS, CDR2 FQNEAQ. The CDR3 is CASSLGLAGGWSDTQYF. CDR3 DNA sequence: TGTGCCAGCAGCTTGGGACTAGCGGGAGGATGGTCAGATACGCAGTATTTT.

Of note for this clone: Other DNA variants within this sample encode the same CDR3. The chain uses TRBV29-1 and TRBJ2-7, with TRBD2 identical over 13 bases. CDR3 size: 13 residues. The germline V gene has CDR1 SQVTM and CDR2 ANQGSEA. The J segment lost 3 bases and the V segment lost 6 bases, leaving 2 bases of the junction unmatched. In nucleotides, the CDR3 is TGCAGCGTGAGACTAGCGGGAGGCTACGAGCAGTACTTC. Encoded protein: CSVRLAGGYEQYF.

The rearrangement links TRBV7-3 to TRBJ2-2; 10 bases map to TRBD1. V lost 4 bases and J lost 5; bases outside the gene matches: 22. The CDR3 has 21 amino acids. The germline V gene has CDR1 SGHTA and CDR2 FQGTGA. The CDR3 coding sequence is TGTGCCAGCAGCTCTTATTACTCCACTCCGACAGGGGGCGCGAGGACCGGGGAGCTGTTTTTT. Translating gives CASSSYYSTPTGGARTGELFF.

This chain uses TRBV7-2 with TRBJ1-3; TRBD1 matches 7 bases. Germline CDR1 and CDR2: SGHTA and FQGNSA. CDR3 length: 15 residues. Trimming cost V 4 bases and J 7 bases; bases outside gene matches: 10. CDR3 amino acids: CASSSDPTGVNTIYF. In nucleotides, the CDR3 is TGTGCCAGCAGCTCAGACCCCACAGGGGTCAACACCATATATTTT.

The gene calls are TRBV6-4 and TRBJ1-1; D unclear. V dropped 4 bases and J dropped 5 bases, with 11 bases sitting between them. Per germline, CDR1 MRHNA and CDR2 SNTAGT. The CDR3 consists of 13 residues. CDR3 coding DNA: TGTGCCAGCAGTGGTAAAGCGGGGACTGAAGCTTTCTTT. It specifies CASSGKAGTEAFF.

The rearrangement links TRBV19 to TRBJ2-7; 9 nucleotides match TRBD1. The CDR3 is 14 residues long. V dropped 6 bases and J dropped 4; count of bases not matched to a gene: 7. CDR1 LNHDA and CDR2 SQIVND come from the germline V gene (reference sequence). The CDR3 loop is CASRWGTGLYEQYF. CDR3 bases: TGTGCCAGTAGATGGGGGACAGGGCTTTACGAGCAGTACTTC.

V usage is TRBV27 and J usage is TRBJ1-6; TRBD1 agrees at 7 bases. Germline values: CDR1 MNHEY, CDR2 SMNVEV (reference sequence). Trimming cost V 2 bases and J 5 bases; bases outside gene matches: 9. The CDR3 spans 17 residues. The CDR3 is CASSLNGQALNNSPLHF. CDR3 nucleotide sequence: TGTGCCAGCAGTTTAAATGGACAGGCGCTGAATAATTCACCCCTCCACTTT.

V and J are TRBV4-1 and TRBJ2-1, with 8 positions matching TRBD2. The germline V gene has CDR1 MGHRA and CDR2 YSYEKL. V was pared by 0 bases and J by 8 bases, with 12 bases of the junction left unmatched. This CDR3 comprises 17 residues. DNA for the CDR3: TGCGCCAGCAGCCAAGATCTTGGACGGGGGGGCCGGCATGAGCAGTTCTTC. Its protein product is CASSQDLGRGGRHEQFF.

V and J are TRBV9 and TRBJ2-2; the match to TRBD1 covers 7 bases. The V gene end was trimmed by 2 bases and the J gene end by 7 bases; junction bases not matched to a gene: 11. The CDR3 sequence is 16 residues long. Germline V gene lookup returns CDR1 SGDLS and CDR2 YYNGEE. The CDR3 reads CASSVQPTGRDGELFF. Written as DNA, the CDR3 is TGTGCCAGCAGCGTTCAACCGACAGGGCGCGACGGGGAGCTGTTTTTT.

CDR3 sequence (DNA): TGTGCCAGCAGTTTCGGGACAGGGAAAGTTCAGCCCCAGCATTTT. This encodes CASSFGTGKVQPQHF. J is TRBJ1-5 and V is TRBV28; 9 positions match TRBD1. CDR1 MDHEN and CDR2 SYDVKM come from the germline V gene. Trimming took 3 bases from V and 6 from J; bases not matched to a gene: 6. CDR3 length: 15 amino acids.

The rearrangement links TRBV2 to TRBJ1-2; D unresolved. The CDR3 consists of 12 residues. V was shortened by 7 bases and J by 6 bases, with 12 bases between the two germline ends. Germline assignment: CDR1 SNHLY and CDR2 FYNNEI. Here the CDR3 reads CASTAGGDGYTF. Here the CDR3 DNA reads TGTGCCAGCACCGCGGGAGGAGATGGCTACACCTTC.

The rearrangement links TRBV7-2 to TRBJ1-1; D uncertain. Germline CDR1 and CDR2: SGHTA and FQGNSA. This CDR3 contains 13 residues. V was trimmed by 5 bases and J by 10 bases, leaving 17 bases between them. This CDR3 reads CASSMRGWMGAFF. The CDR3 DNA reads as TGTGCCAGCAGCATGAGAGGTTGGATGGGAGCTTTCTTT.

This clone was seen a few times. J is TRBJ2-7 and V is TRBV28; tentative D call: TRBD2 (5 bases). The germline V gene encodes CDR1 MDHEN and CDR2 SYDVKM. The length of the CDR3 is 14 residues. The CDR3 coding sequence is TGTGCAACAAGAGGGTCGGGCCAGGTTTACGAGCAGTACTTC. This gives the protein CATRGSGQVYEQYF.

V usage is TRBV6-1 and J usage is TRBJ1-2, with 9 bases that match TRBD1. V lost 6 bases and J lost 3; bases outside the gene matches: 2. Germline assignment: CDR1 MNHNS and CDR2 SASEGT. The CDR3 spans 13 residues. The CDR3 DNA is TGTGCCAGCAGCCGGACAGGGGACTATGGCTACACCTTC. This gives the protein CASSRTGDYGYTF.

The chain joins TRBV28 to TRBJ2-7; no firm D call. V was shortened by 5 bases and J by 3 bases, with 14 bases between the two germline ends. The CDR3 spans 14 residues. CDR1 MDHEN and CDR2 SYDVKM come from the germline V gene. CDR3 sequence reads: CASSRVPLLYEQYF. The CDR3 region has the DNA TGTGCCAGCAGTCGGGTTCCCCTCCTCTACGAGCAGTACTTC.

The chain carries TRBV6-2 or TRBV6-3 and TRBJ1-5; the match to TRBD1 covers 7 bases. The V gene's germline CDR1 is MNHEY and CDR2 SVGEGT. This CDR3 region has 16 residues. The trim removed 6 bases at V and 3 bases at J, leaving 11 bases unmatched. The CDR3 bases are TGTGCCAGCAGCCCACGCCGGGGACAGCTCAATCAGCCCCAGCATTTT. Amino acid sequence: CASSPRRGQLNQPQHF.

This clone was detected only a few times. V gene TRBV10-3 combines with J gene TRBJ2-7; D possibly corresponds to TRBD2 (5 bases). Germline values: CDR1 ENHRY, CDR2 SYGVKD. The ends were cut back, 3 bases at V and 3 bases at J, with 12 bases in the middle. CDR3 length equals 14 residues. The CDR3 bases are TGTGCCATCAGTGATTTTACTAGTAACTACGAGCAGTACTTC. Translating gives CAISDFTSNYEQYF.